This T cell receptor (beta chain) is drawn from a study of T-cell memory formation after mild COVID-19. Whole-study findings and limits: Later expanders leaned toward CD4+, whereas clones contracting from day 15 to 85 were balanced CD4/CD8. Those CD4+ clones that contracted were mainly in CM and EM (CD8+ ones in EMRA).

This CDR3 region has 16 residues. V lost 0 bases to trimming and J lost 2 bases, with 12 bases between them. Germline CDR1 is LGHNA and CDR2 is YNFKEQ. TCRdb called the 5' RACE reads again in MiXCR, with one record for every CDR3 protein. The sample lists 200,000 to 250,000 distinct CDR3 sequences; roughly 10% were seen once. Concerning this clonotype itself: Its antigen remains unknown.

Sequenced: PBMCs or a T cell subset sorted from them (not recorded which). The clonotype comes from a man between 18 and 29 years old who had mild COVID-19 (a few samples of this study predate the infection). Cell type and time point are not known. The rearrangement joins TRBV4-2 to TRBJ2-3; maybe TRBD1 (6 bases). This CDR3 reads CASSQDPGQITDTQYF. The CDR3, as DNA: TGTGCCAGCAGCCAAGATCCGGGACAAATCACAGATACGCAGTATTTT.